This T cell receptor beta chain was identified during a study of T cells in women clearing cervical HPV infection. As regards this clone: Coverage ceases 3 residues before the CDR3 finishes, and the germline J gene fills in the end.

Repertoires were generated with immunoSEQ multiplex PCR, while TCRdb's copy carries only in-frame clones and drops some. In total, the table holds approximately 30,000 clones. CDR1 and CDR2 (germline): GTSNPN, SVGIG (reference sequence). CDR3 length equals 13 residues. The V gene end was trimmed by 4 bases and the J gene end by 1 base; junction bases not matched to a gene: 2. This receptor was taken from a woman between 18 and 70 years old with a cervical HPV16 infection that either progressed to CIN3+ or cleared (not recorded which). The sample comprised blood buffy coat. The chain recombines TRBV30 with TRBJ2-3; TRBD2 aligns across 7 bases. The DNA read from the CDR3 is TGTGCCTGGAACCTAGCGGGCACAGATACG. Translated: CAWNLAGTDT. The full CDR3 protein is CAWNLAGTDTQYF. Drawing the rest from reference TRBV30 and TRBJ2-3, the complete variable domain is SQTIHQWPATLVQPVGSPLSLECTVEGTSNPNLYWYRQAAGRGLQLLFYSVGIGQISSEVPQNLSASRPQDRQFILSSKKLLLSDSGFYLCAWNLAGTDTQYFGPGTRLTVL.